This TCR beta chain derives from a study of blood T cell repertoires in COVID-19. Remarks on this clone: This specimen includes other DNA sequences encoding the same CDR3.

The CDR3 length is 15 residues. In germline, CDR1 is SGHRS, CDR2 YFSETQ. After removal of 4 bases from V and 4 bases from J, the junction contained 2 bases not matched to a gene. Assay: immunoSEQ multiplex PCR; the TCRdb copy retains only in-frame clones and omits some. The profile covers 150,000 to 200,000 clones, with around 81% appearing a single time and approximately 9.9% taken by the ten largest. The sequenced sample consisted of peripheral blood. This sequence was found in a man in his fifties or sixties with active or convalescent COVID-19. V gene TRBV5-1 combines with J gene TRBJ2-5, with 15 bases identical to TRBD2. The CDR3 region is CASSPGLAGGETQYF. In DNA, the CDR3 is TGCGCCAGCAGCCCGGGACTAGCGGGGGGAGAGACCCAGTACTTC.